Sequencing of this TCR beta chain was carried out in a study of identical twins. In germline, CDR1 is LGHDT, CDR2 YNNKEL (reference sequence). J gave up 4 bases and V 1 base, and 8 bases lay outside the gene matches. The CDR3 contains 16 residues. As regards this clonotype: Its antigen is not known.

Study-level findings and limits: Model-predicted out-of-frame TCR alpha sharing fell below observed values in monozygotic twins.

Template switching, a step in the protocol, added a universal primer site, and cDNA carried unique molecular identifiers. Each CDR3 protein gets one entry after TCRdb re-called the 5' RACE reads with MiXCR. The data show about 530,000 distinct CDR3 sequences, about a fifth seen once. This sample also belongs to another study, concerning yellow fever vaccine responses in identical twins.

The sequencing sample was made of CD4+ T cells sorted from blood. The chain joins TRBV3-1 to TRBJ2-5; 8 positions agree with TRBD1. The clonotype comes from a woman aged 18 to 35 in good health. The CDR3 nucleotides read TGTGCCAGCAGCCAAGTCGTCAGGGGGCCGGGAGAGACCCAGTACTTC. This gives the protein CASSQVVRGPGETQYF.